This T cell receptor beta chain is from a study of cytomegalovirus exposure and HLA in healthy donors (TCRdb year 2017). Looking at the study overall: In an earlier analysis of 587 of the donors, about 270 Gb of sequence data and 117 million unique TCR beta sequences from some 170 million T cells were reported. In addition to the first cohort of hundreds of subjects, a separate validation cohort of approximately 130 different subjects was used. A few DR-DQ haplotypes were treated as single units for association and clustering because of strong linkage in the cohort. The aim of the study was to test whether cataloging public T cell receptors could identify signatures of past pathogen exposure. The number of typed donors differed by locus: 629-630 for A, B, C, DRB1 and DQB1; 500 to 550 for DQA1; approximately 610 for DPA1; and around 490 for DPB1. Donor age, sex, ethnicity and CMV serostatus were compiled alongside the repertoire data. Of the 398 genotyped donors, approximately 82% fell in the genetic ancestry cluster associated with self-reported Caucasian donors. Every repertoire in the discovery cohort had been generated on one and the same sequencing platform. The T cell repertoires of 666 subjects were profiled by immunosequencing and related to cytomegalovirus serostatus. Rather than using new phenotypic data, the later analysis identified candidate immune exposures from TCR beta sequences and from how often those sequences occurred across donors. To study patterns of TCR occurrence, a later analysis re-analyzed previously published TCR beta repertoires from just over 650 donors and added high-resolution HLA genotyping. To predict cytomegalovirus infection status, the study brought together high-throughput TCR immunosequencing, statistical association of individual TCRs with disease status, and machine learning. In a later genetic analysis, genome-wide SNP genotypes for about three fifths of the roughly 670 donors were used, and that subset was treated as a discovery cohort. HLA typing included class I and class II loci at four-digit resolution. Across under 500 genotyped donors of the cohort, an average of about 240,000 unique TCR beta nucleotide sequences per donor were sequenced, and around 19% of those sequences were non-productive. An earlier analysis of around 580 of the donors used high-throughput TCR beta sequencing to judge whether each TCR beta V gene segment behaved as functional or pseudogenic. Roughly 300 gigabases of sequencing data and approximately 85 million unique TCR sequences were included in an early release covering about 620 HLA-typed donors.

The CDR3 runs 13 residues from the cysteine to the phenylalanine. CDR3 DNA only is kept here, 39 bases in frame from base 1. Between the V and J ends, shortened by 2 bases and 3 bases respectively, the junction contains 7 bases. Via the germline V gene, CDR1 is SGHNT and CDR2 YENEEA. General study outcomes and caveats: Seventeen rarely observed V segments, including chromosome 9 orphons, were excluded from the earlier analysis of just under 600 of the donors because counts were too low. The 87-base-pair reads could not distinguish some IMGT-functional V segments, including TRBV6-2 and TRBV6-3, so those segments were excluded. For the cohort, immune exposure information was limited to CMV serostatus. A later analysis associated about 16,000 TCR beta sequences with specific HLA alleles at a false discovery rate of 0.05. V-gene and J-gene trimming of TCR beta chains was associated with a missense DCLRE1C variant in a later genetic analysis, and the association was replicated in an independent cohort. A later genetic analysis reported fewer N-insertions in productive TCRs among donors in an Asian-associated ancestry cluster than the roughly 700-donor mean. In a later analysis, several top co-occurrence clusters were reported to appear linked to parvovirus B19, influenza, CMV and Epstein-Barr virus. A cluster of highly shared sequence variants was judged likely to be a technical artifact of the sequencing pipeline. In a later analysis, HLA-associated TCR beta chains showed more clonal expansion and lower generation probabilities than non-associated chains that were equally common. An earlier analysis of around 600 of the donors showed that most TCR beta V segments appeared in productive rearrangements either about 87% or about 30% of the time, which broadly matched IMGT annotations. A few of the identified cytomegalovirus-associated TCR beta chains were confirmed in vitro to be specific for cytomegalovirus antigens. In a later analysis, TCR association rates were found to vary across HLA loci, with the most associated TCRs seen for DRB1 alleles and the fewest for HLA-C alleles. The study listed over 150 TCR beta chains as associated with cytomegalovirus. This cohort had only TCR beta chains sequenced, and the lack of alpha or paired-chain data limited which features could be detected. Presence/absence analyses assumed roughly uniform sequencing depth across donors, an assumption that may not hold. While some public TCRs were present in many individuals, most TCR sequences turned up only very rarely across donors. A later analysis found that most CMV-associated TCR beta chains appeared HLA-restricted, with HLA associations seemingly driven largely by CMV exposure. According to the authors, the approach could potentially be generalized to other disease states and immunological phenotypes. Because HLA typing was missing for some donors at each locus, association tests included only the typed subset. The classifier was reported to diagnose cytomegalovirus status with high specificity and sensitivity in both the original cohort and the validation cohort. A further reported finding was that TCR beta sequences accurately predicted the HLA-A and HLA-B alleles for most subjects in the first cohort. Correlated functional status among segregating V segments might reflect linkage disequilibrium, but an unknown experimental factor could not be ruled out. Strong co-occurrence of HLA alleles, especially DR and DQ, made assigning TCR associations to individual alleles difficult.

Library preparation employed the immunoSEQ multiplex PCR assay. The multiplex PCR relied on a mix of 60 forward primers for TCR Vbeta segments and 13 reverse primers for TCR Jbeta segments. A multiplex PCR assay on genomic DNA amplified the CDR3 region of rearranged TCR beta genes. On the Illumina HiSeq System, the amplified TCR beta libraries were sequenced as 87-base-pair reads. The paper's processing steps were these. Across the 500 to 750 repertoires, a later analysis counted tens of millions of unique TCR beta chains, 8.5 million to 12 million of which were shared by at least two donors. Raw reads were error-corrected and collapsed into unique sequences with a nearest-neighbor algorithm that merged closely related sequences to remove PCR and sequencing errors. To assign V, D and J gene segments, CDR3 sequences were aligned to IMGT reference sequences. For a sequence to be retained, a match of at least six nucleotides was required to both a V gene segment and a J gene segment. A rearrangement was called productive if the CDR3 had no stop codons and remained in frame with V and J, and every other rearrangement was called non-productive. CDR3 was defined according to IMGT convention as the region running from the second conserved V-encoded cysteine to the conserved J-encoded phenylalanine. Sequences without an unambiguous match to a single V gene segment were excluded from the earlier analysis of over 500 of the donors. In an earlier analysis of some 590 of the donors, V segments were called functional above 56.7% productive rearrangements and were called segregating when the between-donor standard deviation exceeded 5%. A statistical classification framework was built to diagnose cytomegalovirus status from the catalog of TCR beta chain sequences. In a later analysis, V and J genes were assigned by comparing TCR nucleotide sequences against IMGT/GENE-DB human TR gene sequences. The TCRdist pipeline was used in a later analysis to assign CDR3 sequences and most-parsimonious VDJ recombination scenarios. In a later analysis, every TCR beta chain was defined by the combination of its CDR3 amino acid sequence and its V-gene family, and reads without a unique V-gene family were dropped. To address suspected cross-contamination and a sequencing artifact, a later analysis removed approximately 590 highly shared, low-generation-probability nucleotide sequences. In a later analysis, a clonal expansion index for each public chain was calculated from normalized within-repertoire ranks of inferred template counts. Generation probabilities in a later analysis came from a VDJ recombination model fitted to out-of-frame rearrangements, and those results were checked against IGoR. In a later analysis, TCR-TCR, TCR-HLA and TCR-CMV co-occurrence was scored with hypergeometric tests, and a repertoire-size bias correction was applied to TCR pairs. In a later analysis, false discovery rates were estimated by permuting HLA or CMV assignments 20 times. In a later analysis, co-occurring TCRs were grouped with DBSCAN, and TCRdist sequence similarity was added when clustering was performed within HLA-allele-positive subsets. Repertoires with fewer than 30,000 or more than 120,000 public chains, plus five repertoires with anomalous nucleotide sharing, were excluded from co-occurrence clustering. Imported from immuneACCESS, the table was reduced by TCRdb to in-frame sequences with V and J called. These copies leave out some clones; in studies compared against another copy, an unresolved V gene accounts for under half, and the cause of the remainder is not known. The V and J calls and clone size are taken from that table; D and trimming were inferred from the DNA. The sample table contains tens of thousands of clones; only one count was recorded for 72% of them. The ten largest clones capture roughly 12% of the sample.

The cohort comprised fewer than 700 healthy bone marrow donors. Cohort members were all nominally healthy when sampled, although unrecorded immune exposures were likely present. The donor was CMV seropositive and was included in the group of some 290 seropositive cohort members. Every donor gave a peripheral blood sample, and the peripheral blood mononuclear cells from that sample were used for TCR beta sequencing. Genomic DNA extraction from the blood cell samples was performed with the Qiagen DNeasy Blood Extraction Kit. Regarding this clone: The specificity of this receptor is unknown. No much larger clone exists at a distance of one base, and base qualities are not known.

The receptor comes from a woman in her forties in good health and CMV-seropositive. The sequenced sample was PBMCs. The chain is made from TRBV11-3 and TRBJ1-1; no D segment can be confidently identified. The DNA sequence follows: TGTGCCAGCAGCTTATTCTCGGACACTGAAGCTTTCTTT. Its product reads: CASSLFSDTEAFF.